This is a list of T cell receptor beta chains from one sample in a study of T cell responses to AZD1222 COVID-19 vaccine. Profiling relied on immunoSEQ multiplex PCR, and the TCRdb table lists in-frame clones only, not all of them. The sample gives roughly 120,000 clones, around nine tenths of which show up once; around a sixth is in the top ten. This specimen consisted of peripheral blood, obtained on day 0 of AZD1222 vaccination. The receptors originated from an adult in good health. CDR3s include the opening cysteine and the closing phenylalanine or tryptophan. D genes are given only for firm matches. A clone size is listed for some rows: how often the clone was seen (once, few, many), or a class if it is expanded.

CDR3	DNA	length	D	size	V	J
CASSLTGTVSNQPQHF	TGTGCCAGCAGCTTAACCGGGACAGTTAGCAATCAGCCCCAGCATTTT	16	TRBD1	.	TRBV7-2	TRBJ1-5
CASSLAGTSNEQFF	TGTGCCAGCAGCTTAGCGGGGACTAGCAATGAGCAGTTCTTC	14	TRBD2	.	TRBV7-9	TRBJ2-1
CASRNTGMDEQFF	TGTGCCAGCAGGAATACAGGGATGGATGAGCAGTTCTTC	13	.	once	TRBV6-6	TRBJ2-1
CASSYSSRRNTEAFF	TGTGCCAGCAGTTACTCGTCCAGGAGGAACACTGAAGCTTTCTTT	15	.	.	TRBV6-2/TRBV6-3	TRBJ1-1
CASSLATGPGETQYF	TGTGCCAGCAGCTTAGCCACAGGGCCGGGGGAGACCCAGTACTTC	15	.	.	TRBV7-6	TRBJ2-5
CASSLQRVIDSPLHF	TGTGCCAGCAGCTTGCAGAGGGTGATCGATTCACCCCTCCACTTT	15	.	.	TRBV5-6	TRBJ1-6
CASSLLAGGLNTQYF	TGCGCCAGCAGCTTACTAGCGGGGGGTTTAAATACGCAGTATTTT	15	TRBD2	.	TRBV5-1	TRBJ2-3
CASSSGFLNTEAFF	TGTGCCAGCAGTTCGGGATTCTTGAACACTGAAGCTTTCTTT	14	.	.	TRBV6-2/TRBV6-3	TRBJ1-1
CASRTPPEGYTF	TGTGCCAGCAGGACTCCCCCAGAGGGCTACACCTTC	12	.	.	TRBV6-5	TRBJ1-2
CASSRQGVDGNQPQHF	TGTGCCAGCAGTCGACAGGGGGTTGATGGCAATCAGCCCCAGCATTTT	16	TRBD1	once	TRBV2	TRBJ1-5
CSVAMDNLNTEAFF	TGCAGCGTTGCAATGGACAACTTGAACACTGAAGCTTTCTTT	14	.	.	TRBV29-1	TRBJ1-1
CASSLDLRGHWEEQYF	TGTGCCAGCAGCTTAGATTTAAGGGGACACTGGGAAGAGCAGTACTTC	16	.	.	TRBV11-2	TRBJ2-7
CASSPLGYPIEQYF	TGTGCCAGCAGTCCCCTAGGGTACCCCATCGAGCAGTACTTC	14	.	.	TRBV6-5	TRBJ2-7
CASRTGGAGELFF	TGTGCCAGCCGGACAGGGGGAGCCGGGGAGCTGTTTTTT	13	TRBD1	.	TRBV11-3	TRBJ2-2
CASSHNSNQPQHF	TGTGCCAGCAGTCACAATAGCAATCAGCCCCAGCATTTT	13	.	.	TRBV6-5	TRBJ1-5
CASSVLAGTEAFF	TGTGCCAGCAGTGTTCTAGCTGGGACTGAAGCTTTCTTT	13	.	once	TRBV2	TRBJ1-1
CAWSGRGSNQPQHF	TGTGCCTGGAGTGGCAGGGGTAGCAATCAGCCCCAGCATTTT	14	.	.	TRBV30	TRBJ1-5
CSVRQGLNYGYTF	TGCAGCGTTAGGCAGGGGCTTAACTATGGCTACACCTTC	13	.	.	TRBV29-1	TRBJ1-2
CASSPGTAESESAYNEQFF	TGTGCCAGCAGTCCAGGGACGGCTGAAAGTGAATCCGCCTACAATGAGCAGTTCTTC	19	.	few	TRBV28	TRBJ2-1
CASSRQGAQDLYGYTF	TGTGCCAGCAGCCGACAGGGGGCCCAAGATCTCTATGGCTACACCTTC	16	TRBD1	.	TRBV7-9	TRBJ1-2
CASSLARGQAAWRPDTQYF	TGCGCCAGCAGCTTGGCAAGGGGACAGGCGGCGTGGAGGCCAGATACGCAGTATTTT	19	TRBD1	.	TRBV5-1	TRBJ2-3
CASSPRAGGYNSPLHF	TGCGCCAGCAGCCCCCGCGCGGGGGGCTATAATTCACCCCTCCACTTT	16	.	.	TRBV5-1	TRBJ1-6